Shown below are 26 T cell receptor beta chains from a single sample sequenced in a study of blood T cell repertoires in COVID-19. Data came from immunoSEQ multiplex PCR; TCRdb stores just in-frame clones and leaves some out. The sample shows approximately 150,000 clones, 87% of them seen only once. The sequenced material came from peripheral blood. The source is a man older than 75 with acute or convalescent COVID-19.

V and J are TRBV6-6 and TRBJ2-3; D remains unclear. The CDR3 extends over 12 amino acids. V shed 4 bases and J shed 1 base, with 3 bases lying between them. Germline values: CDR1 MNHNY, CDR2 SVGAGI (reference sequence). The chain's CDR3 is CASSSGTDTQYF. The CDR3 coding sequence is TGTGCCAGCAGTTCTGGCACAGATACGCAGTATTTT.

The chain has TRBV19 and TRBJ2-5, with 7 positions matching TRBD1. Trimming at V came to 5 bases and at J to 4 bases, leaving 7 bases not matched to a gene. CDR1 is LNHDA, CDR2 SQIVND, per germline (reference sequence). This CDR3 is built from 14 residues. The CDR3 is CASSYRGSGETQYF. The CDR3 bases are TGTGCCAGTAGTTACAGGGGTTCAGGAGAGACCCAGTACTTC.

This chain links TRBV19 with TRBJ2-5; D unresolved. The CDR3 runs 14 residues. The ends were cut back, 5 bases at V and 4 bases at J, with 14 bases in the middle. CDR1 and CDR2 from the germline V gene are LNHDA and SQIVND (reference sequence). Here the CDR3 DNA reads TGTGCCAGTAGTTCTTACAGCCAAGGAGAGACCCAGTACTTC. This gives the protein CASSSYSQGETQYF. The variable domain in full, completed from reference TRBV19 and TRBJ2-5, reads DGGITQSPKYLFRKEGQNVTLSCEQNLNHDAMYWYRQDPGQGLRLIYYSQIVNDFQKGDIAEGYSVSREKKESFPLTVTSAQKNPTAFYLCASSSYSQGETQYFGPGTRLLVL.

The rearrangement uses TRBV28 and TRBJ2-2, with TRBD2 matching over 12 bases. Germline values: CDR1 MDHEN, CDR2 SYDVKM. The CDR3 runs to 17 residues. Unmatched junction bases numbered 7, after V lost 3 bases and J lost 5 bases. The CDR3 protein is CASSFLAGGPETGELFF. The CDR3 DNA reads TGTGCCAGCAGTTTCCTAGCGGGAGGGCCGGAGACCGGGGAGCTGTTTTTT.

The chain has TRBV5-1 and TRBJ2-1, with TRBD1 matching over 12 bases. After removal of 5 bases from V and 8 bases from J, the junction contained 8 bases not matched to a gene. The CDR3 is 15 residues long. Germline loops: CDR1 SGHRS, CDR2 YFSETQ. In nucleotides, the CDR3 is TGCGCCAGCAGGACGGGACAGGGGGCTTGGGATGAGCAGTTCTTC. This translates into CASRTGQGAWDEQFF. Complete variable domain (other parts from reference TRBV5-1 and TRBJ2-1): KAGVTQTPRYLIKTRGQQVTLSCSPISGHRSVSWYQQTPGQGLQFLFEYFSETQRNKGNFPGRFSGRQFSNSRSEMNVSTLELGDSALYLCASRTGQGAWDEQFFGPGTRLTVL.

The V and J genes are TRBV27 and TRBJ1-6; tentatively, D is TRBD1 (6 bases). The ends were cut back, 7 bases at V and 10 bases at J, with 20 bases in the middle. Per the germline V gene, CDR1 is MNHEY and CDR2 is SMNVEV (reference sequence). This CDR3 region has 15 residues. CDR3 residues: CASKTWDILESPLHF. The CDR3 DNA sequence: TGTGCCAGCAAAACCTGGGACATTTTAGAATCACCCCTCCACTTT.

The chain is built from TRBV27 and TRBJ2-1; D is unresolved. The CDR3 consists of 15 residues. The germline V gene has CDR1 MNHEY and CDR2 SMNVEV (reference sequence). V was cut by 1 base and J by 8 bases, with 15 bases left in between. For the CDR3, the DNA is TGTGCCAGCAGTTTATATACCCTATCACAGCATGAGCAGTTCTTC. Its protein product is CASSLYTLSQHEQFF.

In its sample, this clone was seen once. The rearrangement links TRBV28 to TRBJ1-2, with a tentative D call TRBD1 (6 bases). With 2 bases removed from V and 4 bases from J, the gap between germline ends came to 11 bases. This CDR3 contains 14 residues. Per germline, CDR1 MDHEN and CDR2 SYDVKM. The CDR3: CASSLTGIRYGYTF. The CDR3 DNA sequence: TGTGCCAGCAGTTTAACAGGGATTCGCTATGGCTACACCTTC.

This rearrangement joins TRBV4-2 to TRBJ1-6; D is ambiguous. There are 19 residues in the CDR3. Germline V gene lookup returns CDR1 LGHNA and CDR2 YNFKEQ. V lost 0 bases and J 6 bases, leaving 21 bases between the germline ends. CDR3 nucleotide sequence: TGTGCCAGCAGCCAAGAAGGGCCTACGGGAACCTTCTTTAATTCACCCCTCCACTTT. Its protein is CASSQEGPTGTFFNSPLHF.

The J gene is TRBJ1-5, the V gene TRBV6-6, with D possibly being TRBD1 (5 bases). V gave up 7 bases and J gave up 0 bases, with 10 bases separating them. Germline V gene data show CDR1 as MNHNY and CDR2 as SVGAGI (reference sequence). This CDR3 has 14 amino acids. As DNA, the CDR3 is TGTGCCAGCAACCCAGGGTATAGCAATCAGCCCCAGCATTTT. Translation: CASNPGYSNQPQHF.

This rearrangement joins TRBV27 to TRBJ1-6; D possibly corresponds to TRBD1 (6 bases). The germline gives CDR1 MNHEY, CDR2 SMNVEV (reference sequence). The CDR3 extends over 15 amino acids. V lost 7 bases, J lost 1 base, and 11 bases lay in between. As DNA, the CDR3 is TGTGCCAGCACTATCCAGGGGTCCTATAATTCACCCCTCCACTTT. Protein product: CASTIQGSYNSPLHF.

This clone was recorded only once. The chain joins TRBV5-1 to TRBJ1-4, with 7 positions matching TRBD1. This CDR3 is built from 16 residues. CDR1 and CDR2 from the germline V gene are SGHRS and YFSETQ. After removal of 5 bases from V and 3 bases from J, the junction contained 10 bases not matched to a gene. Here the CDR3 reads CASSTTGYTPNEKLFF. Written as DNA, the CDR3 is TGCGCCAGCAGTACGACAGGGTACACGCCTAATGAAAAACTGTTTTTT.

In DNA form, the CDR3 reads TGTGCCAGCAGCCAGGTGGGGGCTCGGGATTCACCCCTCCACTTT. This codes for CASSQVGARDSPLHF. This sequence joins TRBV7-9 and TRBJ1-6, with D maybe TRBD1 (6 bases). Germline CDR1 and CDR2: SEHNR and FQNEAQ (reference sequence). The CDR3 contains 15 residues. Trimming cost V 5 bases and J 8 bases, with 16 bases left between them.

The chain joins TRBV18 to TRBJ1-2; 7 bases match TRBD1. Germline V gene data show CDR1 as KGHSH and CDR2 as LQKENI. This CDR3 region has 15 residues. With V trimmed by 3 bases and J by 0 bases, 4 bases remained unmatched. The CDR3: CASSPRQGTNYGYTF. The CDR3 DNA sequence: TGTGCCAGCTCACCCCGACAGGGCACTAACTATGGCTACACCTTC.

The chain uses TRBV9 and TRBJ2-7; tentative D call: TRBD2 (6 bases). Trimming stripped 10 bases from V and 3 bases from J, with 17 bases between. This CDR3 has 13 amino acids. Germline V gives CDR1 SGDLS, CDR2 YYNGEE. DNA of the CDR3: TGTGCCGGGCGGTCTCGGGGGAGCTACGAGCAGTACTTC. This encodes CAGRSRGSYEQYF.

This chain links TRBV5-1 with TRBJ2-7, with D possibly TRBD2 on 6 matching bases. The CDR3 consists of 13 residues. Germline CDR1 and CDR2: SGHRS and YFSETQ. V was pared by 0 bases and J by 5 bases, with 9 bases between. This CDR3 is CASSLVGGNEQYF. CDR3 coding DNA: TGCGCCAGCAGCTTGGTCGGGGGAAACGAGCAGTACTTC.

V usage is TRBV25-1 and J usage is TRBJ2-5; 7 nucleotides match TRBD2. This CDR3 is built from 16 residues. Germline CDR1 and CDR2: MGHDK and SYGVNS. J was trimmed by 7 bases and V by 2 bases; bases with no gene match: 13. CDR3 protein: CASSEEKTSTSGTQYF. The CDR3 nucleotides read TGTGCCAGCAGTGAAGAGAAGACTAGCACGTCTGGGACCCAGTACTTC.

This clone was found a few times. The V gene is TRBV20-1, the J gene TRBJ1-1; D gene unclear. Trimming cost V 3 bases and J 0 bases, with 8 bases left between them. This CDR3 is built from 13 residues. CDR1 is DFQATT and CDR2 is SNEGSKA in the germline V gene (reference sequence). DNA of the CDR3: TGCAGTGCTAGTGGGCAGATGAACACTGAAGCTTTCTTT. Translating gives CSASGQMNTEAFF.

This chain joins TRBV27 and TRBJ2-1, with 13 bases matching TRBD2. V dropped 7 bases and J dropped 2; count of bases not matched to a gene: 11. This CDR3 has 18 residues. Germline loops: CDR1 MNHEY, CDR2 SMNVEV (reference sequence). The CDR3 spells CASNHGTSGNDAYNEQFF. Here the CDR3 DNA reads TGTGCCAGCAACCACGGGACTAGCGGGAACGACGCCTACAATGAGCAGTTCTTC.

V and J are TRBV28 and TRBJ1-1; a weak D match, TRBD1 (6 bases). CDR3 size: 13 residues. V was trimmed by 5 bases and J by 5 bases, leaving 12 bases between them. CDR1 is MDHEN and CDR2 is SYDVKM in the germline V gene. CDR3 sequence reads: CASSSIGGTEAFF. DNA for the CDR3: TGTGCCAGCAGTAGCATAGGGGGAACTGAAGCTTTCTTT.

The rearrangement uses TRBV4-2 and TRBJ1-3, with D uncertain. The germline V gene encodes CDR1 LGHNA and CDR2 YNFKEQ. The CDR3 totals 15 residues. Trimming pared 0 bases from V and 1 base from J, leaving 7 bases between. The CDR3 is CASSQEQLSGNTIYF. CDR3 sequence (DNA): TGTGCCAGCAGCCAAGAACAGCTTTCTGGAAACACCATATATTTT.

The chain combines TRBV7-2 with TRBJ2-5; possibly TRBD2 for D (5 bases). Germline lookup yields CDR1 SGHTA and CDR2 FQGNSA. Trimming pared 3 bases from V and 1 base from J, leaving 6 bases between. The CDR3 is 13 residues long. The CDR3 DNA reads TGTGCCAGCAGCTTTGCGGGCCAAGAGACCCAGTACTTC. It yields the protein CASSFAGQETQYF.

The chain uses TRBV6-1 and TRBJ1-6; TRBD1 matches at 9 bases. Germline V CDR1 and CDR2: MNHNS, SASEGT. The V and J ends lost 2 bases and 10 bases, in that order; junction bases with no gene match: 6. There are 15 residues in the CDR3. DNA of the CDR3: TGTGCCAGCAGTGAACCCGGGACAGGGAAATCACCCCTCCACTTT. This sequence encodes CASSEPGTGKSPLHF.

CDR3 sequence: CASSPRDRAVYGYTF. The CDR3 DNA reads as TGCGCCAGCAGCCCCCGGGACAGGGCCGTCTATGGCTACACCTTC. The rearrangement uses TRBV5-1 and TRBJ1-2; 9 bases map to TRBD1. V shed 4 bases, J shed 4 bases, and the junction held 8 bases outside the gene matches. The CDR3 has 15 amino acids. Germline V gene data show CDR1 as SGHRS and CDR2 as YFSETQ. The whole variable domain, remainder taken from reference TRBV5-1 and TRBJ1-2, is KAGVTQTPRYLIKTRGQQVTLSCSPISGHRSVSWYQQTPGQGLQFLFEYFSETQRNKGNFPGRFSGRQFSNSRSEMNVSTLELGDSALYLCASSPRDRAVYGYTFGSGTRLTVV.

This clone was seen a single time. The genes are TRBV28 and TRBJ2-7; D not certain. V lost 1 base and J 1 base, leaving 8 bases between the germline ends. The CDR3 sequence is 14 residues long. The germline V gene encodes CDR1 MDHEN and CDR2 SYDVKM. The DNA for the CDR3 is TGTGCCAGCAGTTTATCCACAGTTTCCTACGAGCAGTACTTC. This codes for CASSLSTVSYEQYF.

The chain carries TRBV7-3 and TRBJ2-5; possibly TRBD2 for D (5 bases). The length of the CDR3 is 14 residues. Germline CDR1 and CDR2: SGHTA and FQGTGA. Trimming shortened V by 2 bases and J by 2 bases, and 9 bases separated the two germline ends. CDR3 sequence (DNA): TGTGCCAGCAGCTTACTGGGGAGACAAGAGACCCAGTACTTC. Translating gives CASSLLGRQETQYF.